This TCR beta chain was retrieved from a study of cytomegalovirus exposure and HLA in healthy donors. Findings and caveats of the study: Altogether, about 160 TCR beta chains were recorded as cytomegalovirus-associated. Rarity characterized most TCR sequences, yet some public TCRs appeared in many donors.

This PCR relied on a set of 60 Vbeta primers and 13 Jbeta primers. The method was immunoSEQ multiplex PCR; TCRdb's version includes in-frame clones alone and lacks a portion of them. The table records about 160,000 clones, approximately 62% of them present only once. CDR3 length: 17 amino acids. After removal of 1 base from V and 2 bases from J, the junction contained 3 bases not matched to a gene. CDR1 is SEHNR and CDR2 is FQNEAQ in the germline V gene (reference sequence). Concerning this clone: Its antigen is unknown.

This clonotype was obtained from a man in his forties or fifties in good health and CMV-seronegative. The sequenced sample consisted of PBMCs. The chain employs TRBV7-9 and TRBJ2-6; TRBD1 matches at 9 bases. The CDR3 is CASSLVQGAAGANVLTF. The CDR3 DNA reads TGTGCCAGCAGCTTAGTACAGGGGGCGGCTGGGGCCAACGTCCTGACTTTC.